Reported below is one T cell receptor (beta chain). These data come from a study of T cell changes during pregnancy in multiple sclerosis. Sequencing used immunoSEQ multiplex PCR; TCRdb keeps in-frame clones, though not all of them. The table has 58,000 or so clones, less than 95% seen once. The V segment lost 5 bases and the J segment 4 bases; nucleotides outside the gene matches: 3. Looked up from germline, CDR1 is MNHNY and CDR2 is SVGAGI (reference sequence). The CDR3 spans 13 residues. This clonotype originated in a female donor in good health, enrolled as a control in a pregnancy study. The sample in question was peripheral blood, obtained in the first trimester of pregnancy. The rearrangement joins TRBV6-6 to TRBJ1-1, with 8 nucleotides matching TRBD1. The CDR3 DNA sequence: TGTGCCAGCAGTGCCGACAGGGGCACTGAAGCTTTCTTT. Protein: CASSADRGTEAFF.